This T cell receptor (beta chain) comes out of a study of technical replicates of blood from a few donors. This clone appeared once. Here immunoSEQ multiplex PCR was the method, and the copy in TCRdb shows in-frame clones only, minus some. The data contain 75,000 to 95,000 clones, around 94% of them singletons. Trimming removed 5 bases from V and 5 bases from J, with 21 bases in between. The CDR3 covers 15 residues. Germline CDR1 and CDR2: SQVTM and ANQGSEA. What was sequenced was T cells isolated from PBMCs. The clonotype comes from a human donor in good health. J is TRBJ2-5 and V is TRBV29-1; possibly TRBD2 for D (6 bases). DNA of the CDR3: TGCAGCGTTCAGGAGGGTGGGGTTGGGTCGGAGACCCAGTACTTC. Protein: CSVQEGGVGSETQYF.